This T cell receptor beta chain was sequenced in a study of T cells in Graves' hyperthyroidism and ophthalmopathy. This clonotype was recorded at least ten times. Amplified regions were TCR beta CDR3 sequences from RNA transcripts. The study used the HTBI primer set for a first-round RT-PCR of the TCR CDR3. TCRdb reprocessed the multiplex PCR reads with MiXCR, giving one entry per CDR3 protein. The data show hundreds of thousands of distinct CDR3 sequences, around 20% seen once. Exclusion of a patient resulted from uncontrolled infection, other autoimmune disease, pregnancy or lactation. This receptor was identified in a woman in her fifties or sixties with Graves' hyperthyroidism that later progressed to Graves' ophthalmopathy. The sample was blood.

The CDR3 here is CASSRAGLAREQYF. The CDR3 DNA sequence: TGTGCCAGCAGCCGAGCGGGACTAGCGCGGGAGCAGTACTTC. The rearrangement joins TRBV7-9 to TRBJ2-7; 10 nucleotides line up with TRBD2. Germline CDR1 and CDR2: SEHNR and FQNEAQ (reference sequence). V was clipped by 5 bases and J by 7 bases; unmatched bases: 8. The CDR3 runs to 14 residues.